These 14 T cell receptor beta chains share one sample of origin, sequenced in a study of T-cell reconstitution after alpha-beta-depleted transplantation in children. The TCRbeta library incorporated unique molecular identifiers. TCRdb reprocessed the PCR reads with MiXCR, giving one entry per CDR3 protein. In the table there are 700,000 to 850,000 distinct CDR3 sequences, about 15% of which are singletons. This specimen was PBMCs, mostly from graft donor cells, taken 360 days after TCRalphabeta/CD19-depleted stem cell transplant. These receptors originate from a male patient aged 10-17 years who had a stem cell transplant for acute lymphoblastic leukemia, so the T cells may come from the graft donor.

In its sample, this clonotype was seen a few times. The chain couples TRBV3-1 to TRBJ2-7; D call uncertain. The germline gives CDR1 LGHDT, CDR2 YNNKEL (reference sequence). The CDR3 loop spans 15 amino acids. V lost 4 bases and J lost 3, with 16 bases in between. The CDR3: CASSPGGLPYYEQYF. Written as DNA, the CDR3 is TGTGCCAGCAGCCCCGGTGGGCTCCCGTACTACGAGCAGTACTTC.

A few counts support this clonotype. The chain employs TRBV9 and TRBJ1-2, with D maybe TRBD1 (5 bases). Germline V lookup: CDR1 SGDLS, CDR2 YYNGEE. This CDR3 is built from 14 residues. V lost 1 base and J 4 bases, leaving 11 bases between the germline ends. For the CDR3, the DNA is TGTGCCAGCAGCGTAAGTCCAGGGCTCTATGGCTACACCTTC. Its translation: CASSVSPGLYGYTF. The entire variable domain, with the rest obtained from reference TRBV9 and TRBJ1-2, is as follows: DSGVTQTPKHLITATGQRVTLRCSPRSGDLSVYWYQQSLDQGLQFLIQYYNGEERAKGNILERFSAQQFPDLHSELNLSSLELGDSALYFCASSVSPGLYGYTFGSGTRLTVV.

This clonotype was seen only a few times. The CDR3 is CASSHPTSGRADEQYF. For the CDR3, the DNA is TGCGCCAGCAGTCACCCGACTAGCGGGAGGGCCGACGAGCAGTACTTC. This chain connects TRBV5-1 to TRBJ2-7; TRBD2 aligns across 14 bases. Germline loops: CDR1 SGHRS, CDR2 YFSETQ. V gave up 5 bases and J gave up 5 bases; unmatched junction bases: 9. This CDR3 is 16 amino acids long.

There are a few counts of this clonotype. The rearrangement links TRBV5-1 to TRBJ2-1; 10 nucleotides match TRBD2. In germline, CDR1 is SGHRS, CDR2 YFSETQ. Trimming removed 2 bases from V and 6 bases from J; junction bases left unmatched: 5. The CDR3 covers 15 residues. In nucleotides, the CDR3 is TGCGCCAGCAGCTTAACTAGCGGGATCTTCAATGAGCAGTTCTTC. Its protein is CASSLTSGIFNEQFF.

The chain joins TRBV5-1 to TRBJ2-1, with TRBD1 as a possible D gene (6 bases). The CDR3 totals 13 residues. Per the germline V gene, CDR1 is SGHRS and CDR2 is YFSETQ. Trimming took 1 base from V and 6 from J, leaving 8 bases between them. The CDR3 here is CASSLWTANEQFF. CDR3 DNA sequence: TGCGCCAGCAGCTTGTGGACAGCCAATGAGCAGTTCTTC. Looking up the rest from reference TRBV5-1 and TRBJ2-1 gives the full variable domain: KAGVTQTPRYLIKTRGQQVTLSCSPISGHRSVSWYQQTPGQGLQFLFEYFSETQRNKGNFPGRFSGRQFSNSRSEMNVSTLELGDSALYLCASSLWTANEQFFGPGTRLTVL.

This clonotype was counted ten times or more. V gene TRBV5-1 combines with J gene TRBJ2-1; 7 bases line up with TRBD1. There are 15 residues in the CDR3. The V segment lost 1 base and the J segment 4 bases; nucleotides outside the gene matches: 5. The germline CDR1 and CDR2 sequences are SGHRS and YFSETQ. This chain's CDR3 is CASSLLGQSYNEQFF. DNA of the CDR3: TGCGCCAGCAGCTTGCTGGGACAGTCTTACAATGAGCAGTTCTTC.

This clonotype was counted a few times. The genes are TRBV7-9 and TRBJ1-2; 9 bases are shared with TRBD1. Looked up from germline, CDR1 is SEHNR and CDR2 is FQNEAQ (reference sequence). With 4 bases clipped from V and 6 bases from J, the junction kept 6 bases outside the gene matches. The CDR3 spans 14 residues. CDR3 bases: TGTGCCAGCAGCTCCAGGGGACAGGGTGATGGCTACACCTTC. This translates into CASSSRGQGDGYTF.

This clonotype was counted between two and nine times. J is TRBJ2-4 and V is TRBV5-1; unclear D gene. The CDR3 has 17 amino acids. Germline V lookup: CDR1 SGHRS, CDR2 YFSETQ. V lost 4 bases to trimming and J lost 0 bases, with 17 bases between them. CDR3 loop: CASSIWTNVLAKNIQYF. Written as DNA, the CDR3 is TGCGCCAGCAGCATCTGGACCAACGTACTAGCCAAAAACATTCAGTACTTC.

The rearrangement links TRBV29-1 to TRBJ2-7, with TRBD2 identical over 8 bases. The CDR3 has 12 amino acids. V dropped 3 bases and J dropped 3; count of bases not matched to a gene: 1. From germline, CDR1 is SQVTM and CDR2 ANQGSEA. DNA for the CDR3: TGCAGCGTTGATGCGGGGGGCTACGAGCAGTACTTC. It yields the protein CSVDAGGYEQYF.

The chain uses TRBV29-1 and TRBJ2-3; 7 bases match TRBD2. After removal of 1 base from V and 6 bases from J, the junction contained 10 bases not matched to a gene. Germline lookup yields CDR1 SQVTM and CDR2 ANQGSEA. This CDR3 spans 15 amino acids. For the CDR3, the DNA is TGCAGCGTTGAAGGAGCTAGCGGAGCTCGGGATACGCAGTATTTT. Its translation is CSVEGASGARDTQYF.

The chain uses TRBV12-3 or TRBV12-4 and TRBJ1-2; maybe TRBD1 (5 bases). Trimming removed 4 bases from V and 6 bases from J, with 12 bases in between. CDR3 length equals 13 residues. Here the CDR3 DNA reads TGTGCCAGCAGTTCACACAGGACCAATGGCTACACCTTC. Encoded protein: CASSSHRTNGYTF.

This clonotype has a count of ten or more. One end of the junction is discordant with germline, which a read error may explain. CDR3 loop: CASSLAAGGETQYF. CDR3 nucleotides: TGCGCCAGCAGCTTGGCAGCGGGAGGAGAGACCCAGTACTTC. V gene TRBV7-9 combines with J gene TRBJ2-5; 9 positions match TRBD2. The germline CDR1 and CDR2 sequences are SEHNR and FQNEAQ (reference sequence). This CDR3 is 14 amino acids long.

The CDR3 spells CASSLAAGGEQFF. The DNA for the CDR3 is TGCGCCAGCAGCTTGGCGGCGGGCGGTGAGCAGTTCTTC. This chain connects TRBV5-1 to TRBJ2-1, with D perhaps matching TRBD2 (5 bases). CDR3 length: 13 residues. Germline CDR1 SGHRS, CDR2 YFSETQ. The V and J ends lost 0 bases and 9 bases respectively, with 10 bases between them.

This clonotype appeared many times. CDR3 amino acids: CASRAPGANVLTF. CDR3 DNA sequence: TGTGCCAGCAGGGCCCCTGGGGCCAACGTCCTGACTTTC. The V call is TRBV28, the J call TRBJ2-6; D is unclear. The CDR3 runs 13 residues. Per germline, CDR1 MDHEN and CDR2 SYDVKM. Deletions cut 6 bases from V and 2 bases from J, with 5 bases between.